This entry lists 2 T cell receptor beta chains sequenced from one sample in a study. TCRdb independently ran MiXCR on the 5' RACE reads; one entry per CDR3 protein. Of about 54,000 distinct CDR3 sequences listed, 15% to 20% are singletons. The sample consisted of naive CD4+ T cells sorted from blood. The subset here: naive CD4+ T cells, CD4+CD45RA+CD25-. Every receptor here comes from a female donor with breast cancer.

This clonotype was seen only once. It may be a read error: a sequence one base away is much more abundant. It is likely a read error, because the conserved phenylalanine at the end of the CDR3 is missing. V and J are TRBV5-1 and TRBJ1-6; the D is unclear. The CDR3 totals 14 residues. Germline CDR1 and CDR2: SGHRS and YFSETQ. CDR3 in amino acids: CASSLGGRNSPLHL. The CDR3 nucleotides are TGCGCCAGCAGTTTGGGTGGAAGGAATTCACCCCTCCACTTG.

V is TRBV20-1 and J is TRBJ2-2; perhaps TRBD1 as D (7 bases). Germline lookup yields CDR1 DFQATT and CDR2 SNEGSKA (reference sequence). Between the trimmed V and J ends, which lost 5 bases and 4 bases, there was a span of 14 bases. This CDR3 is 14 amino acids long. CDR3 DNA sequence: TGCAGTGCTCGCGGGACAGTATTCACCGGGGAGCTGTTTTTT. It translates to CSARGTVFTGELFF.